The clone carrying this TCR beta chain was detected ten times or more. This entry comes from a study of T cell repertoires in cytomegalovirus infection. Each CDR3 protein gets one entry after TCRdb re-called the reads with MiXCR. The sample lists approximately 250,000 distinct CDR3 sequences, approximately 7% occurring once. The CDR3 has 11 residues. Trimming removed 6 bases from V and 2 bases from J, with 4 bases in between. This receptor was taken from a human donor in good health (CMV status not recorded). Some clones in this sample may be carry-over from other donors' samples. The sequenced material came from PBMCs. The V gene is TRBV12-3 or TRBV12-4, the J gene TRBJ1-1; no clear D. In nucleotides, the CDR3 is TGTGCCAGCAGGAGAAACACTGAAGCTTTCTTT. It codes for CASRRNTEAFF.